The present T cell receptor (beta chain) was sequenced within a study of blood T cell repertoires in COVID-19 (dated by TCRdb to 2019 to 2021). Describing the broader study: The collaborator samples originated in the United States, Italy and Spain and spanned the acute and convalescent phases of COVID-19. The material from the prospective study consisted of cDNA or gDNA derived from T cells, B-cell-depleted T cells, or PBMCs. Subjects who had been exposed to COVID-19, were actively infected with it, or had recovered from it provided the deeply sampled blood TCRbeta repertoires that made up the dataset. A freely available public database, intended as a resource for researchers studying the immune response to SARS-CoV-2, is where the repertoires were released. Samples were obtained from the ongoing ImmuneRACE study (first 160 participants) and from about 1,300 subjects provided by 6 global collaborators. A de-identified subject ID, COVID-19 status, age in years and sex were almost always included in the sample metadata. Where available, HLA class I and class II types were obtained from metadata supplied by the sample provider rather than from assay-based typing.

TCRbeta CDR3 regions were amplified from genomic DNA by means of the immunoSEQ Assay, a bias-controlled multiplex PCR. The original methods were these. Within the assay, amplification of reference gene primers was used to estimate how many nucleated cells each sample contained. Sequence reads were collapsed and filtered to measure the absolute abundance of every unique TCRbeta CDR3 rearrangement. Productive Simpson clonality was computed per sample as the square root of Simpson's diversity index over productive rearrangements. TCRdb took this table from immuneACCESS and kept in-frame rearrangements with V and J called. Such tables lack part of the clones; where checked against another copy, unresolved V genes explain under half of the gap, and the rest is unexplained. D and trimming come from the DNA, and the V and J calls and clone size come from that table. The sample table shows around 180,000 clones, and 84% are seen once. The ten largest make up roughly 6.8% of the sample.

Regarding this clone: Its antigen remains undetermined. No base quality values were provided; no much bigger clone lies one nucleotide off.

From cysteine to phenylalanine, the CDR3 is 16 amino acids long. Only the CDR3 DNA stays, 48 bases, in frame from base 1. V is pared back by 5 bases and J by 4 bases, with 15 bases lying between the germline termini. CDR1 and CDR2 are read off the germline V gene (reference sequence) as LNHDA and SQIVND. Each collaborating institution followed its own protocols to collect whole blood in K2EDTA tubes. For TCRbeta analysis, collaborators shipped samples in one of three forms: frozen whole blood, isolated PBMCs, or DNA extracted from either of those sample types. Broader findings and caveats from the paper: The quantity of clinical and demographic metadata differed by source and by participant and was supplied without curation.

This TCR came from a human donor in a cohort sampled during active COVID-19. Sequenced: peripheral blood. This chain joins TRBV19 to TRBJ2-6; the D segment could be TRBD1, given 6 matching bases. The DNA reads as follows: TGTGCCAGTAGTGCTATCACAGGGACCGGGGCCAACGTCCTGACTTTC. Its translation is CASSAITGTGANVLTF.